A selection of T cell receptor beta chains follows, all from one sample in a study of identical twins. TCRdb re-analysed the 5' RACE reads in MiXCR, keeping a single row per CDR3 protein. The table shows 600,000 to 800,000 distinct CDR3 sequences, with about 20% occurring only once. These data also formed part of another study, on T cells expressing NK-cell markers.

The sequencing input was PBMCs. The receptors derive from a woman younger than 30 in good health. The CDR3 runs from the conserved cysteine through the conserved F or W. D genes are given only for firm matches. Size tells how often a clone was seen (once, few, many) or the class of an expanded clone, and some rows leave it out.

v_call: TRBV12-3/TRBV12-4
clone_size: few
j_call: TRBJ2-1
d_call: TRBD2
cdr3_nt: TGTGCCAGCAGGACAAGGATTAGCGGGAGGGCTAACAATGAGCAGTTCTTC
cdr3_aa: CASRTRISGRANNEQFF

v_call: TRBV20-1
clone_size: few
j_call: TRBJ2-7
d_call: -
cdr3_nt: TGCAGTGCTAGAGTCTGGGGGACTCCATCCTACGAGCAGTACTTC
cdr3_aa: CSARVWGTPSYEQYF

v_call: TRBV11-2
clone_size: -
j_call: TRBJ1-6
d_call: -
cdr3_nt: TGTGCCAGCAGCCATAACAGGGTAGCGCGTTCACCCCTCCACTTT
cdr3_aa: CASSHNRVARSPLHF

v_call: TRBV20-1
clone_size: many
j_call: TRBJ1-6
d_call: -
cdr3_nt: TGCAGTGCTAGAACGGGGGGCGATTCACCCCTCCACTTT
cdr3_aa: CSARTGGDSPLHF

v_call: TRBV5-4
clone_size: -
j_call: TRBJ2-7
d_call: -
cdr3_nt: TGTGCCAGCAGCTCCTTACCGCAGGGGGAGCAGTACTTC
cdr3_aa: CASSSLPQGEQYF

v_call: TRBV12-3/TRBV12-4
clone_size: -
j_call: TRBJ2-3
d_call: TRBD2
cdr3_nt: TGTGCCAGCACCAGCGTACGGGGGGGCACAGATACGCAGTATTTT
cdr3_aa: CASTSVRGGTDTQYF

v_call: TRBV12-3/TRBV12-4
clone_size: -
j_call: TRBJ2-2
d_call: TRBD1
cdr3_nt: TGTGCCAGCAGTTTAGGAGGGGGCGGGCAGGAGCTGTTTTTT
cdr3_aa: CASSLGGGGQELFF

v_call: TRBV5-5
clone_size: -
j_call: TRBJ2-3
d_call: TRBD2
cdr3_nt: TGTGCCAGCAGCTTGGAGGGGGTTAGCGGGAGGGCAGCAGATACGCAGTATTTT
cdr3_aa: CASSLEGVSGRAADTQYF

v_call: TRBV12-3/TRBV12-4
clone_size: few
j_call: TRBJ2-1
d_call: TRBD2
cdr3_nt: TGTGCCAGCAGTTTCAGCGGGAAGGGGCACAATGAGCAGTTCTTC
cdr3_aa: CASSFSGKGHNEQFF

v_call: TRBV6-2/TRBV6-3
clone_size: -
j_call: TRBJ2-1
d_call: -
cdr3_nt: TGTGCCAGCACCCAAAACCCGGGGTGGATCGATGAGCAGTTCTTC
cdr3_aa: CASTQNPGWIDEQFF

v_call: TRBV5-1
clone_size: -
j_call: TRBJ2-1
d_call: -
cdr3_nt: TGCGCCAGCAGGACCCTAGCGCCCGACTCCTACAATGAGCAGTTCTTC
cdr3_aa: CASRTLAPDSYNEQFF

v_call: TRBV20-1
clone_size: few
j_call: TRBJ2-1
d_call: TRBD2
cdr3_nt: TGCAGTGCTAGAGATCGGTCCCCCGGGAGGTACAATGAGCAGTTCTTC
cdr3_aa: CSARDRSPGRYNEQFF

v_call: TRBV20-1
clone_size: -
j_call: TRBJ1-2
d_call: -
cdr3_nt: TGCAGTGCTAGGAGGGGGGGGGCGCGAAACTATGGCTACACCTTC
cdr3_aa: CSARRGGARNYGYTF

v_call: TRBV27
clone_size: few
j_call: TRBJ2-4
d_call: -
cdr3_nt: TGTGCCAGCAGCGCCGTAGCCAAAAACATTCAGTACTTC
cdr3_aa: CASSAVAKNIQYF

v_call: TRBV20-1
clone_size: many
j_call: TRBJ1-2
d_call: -
cdr3_nt: TGCAGTGCTCATAACAGGGAGGGCTACACCTTC
cdr3_aa: CSAHNREGYTF

v_call: TRBV12-3/TRBV12-4
clone_size: few
j_call: TRBJ2-1
d_call: TRBD2
cdr3_nt: TGTGCCAGCAGTCTCGGGGGGGGCGGGGGGCAGTTCTTC
cdr3_aa: CASSLGGGGGQFF

v_call: TRBV9
clone_size: many
j_call: TRBJ1-2
d_call: -
cdr3_nt: TGTGCCAGCAGCGTAAACTCAGCCAACTATGGCTACACCTTC
cdr3_aa: CASSVNSANYGYTF

v_call: TRBV24-1
clone_size: -
j_call: TRBJ2-1
d_call: -
cdr3_nt: TGTGCCACCAGTACGTCTGGGAGCTCCTACAATGAGCAGTTCTTC
cdr3_aa: CATSTSGSSYNEQFF

v_call: TRBV20-1
clone_size: many
j_call: TRBJ2-3
d_call: TRBD2
cdr3_nt: TGCAGTGCCGGGACGGGCGGGAGTAGCACAGATACGCAGTATTTT
cdr3_aa: CSAGTGGSSTDTQYF

v_call: TRBV7-3
clone_size: -
j_call: TRBJ2-1
d_call: -
cdr3_nt: TGTGCCAGCAGCTTTCAAAGGGGTGGGTCAAATGAGCAGTTCTTC
cdr3_aa: CASSFQRGGSNEQFF

v_call: TRBV5-1
clone_size: -
j_call: TRBJ2-1
d_call: -
cdr3_nt: TGCGCCAGTCGGAGGGTCGGCGATGAGCAGTTCTTC
cdr3_aa: CASRRVGDEQFF

v_call: TRBV7-6
clone_size: -
j_call: TRBJ2-2
d_call: -
cdr3_nt: TGTGCCAGCAGCCGGACAGCGTTCGCGAACACCGGGGAGCTGTTTTTT
cdr3_aa: CASSRTAFANTGELFF

v_call: TRBV9
clone_size: few
j_call: TRBJ2-7
d_call: -
cdr3_nt: TGTGCCAGCAGCGTATTGACGGGTCCCTCCTACGAGCAGTACTTC
cdr3_aa: CASSVLTGPSYEQYF

v_call: TRBV6-1
clone_size: few
j_call: TRBJ2-3
d_call: -
cdr3_nt: TGTGCCAGCAGTGGGATGACAGGAAGCACAGATACGCAGTATTTT
cdr3_aa: CASSGMTGSTDTQYF

v_call: TRBV27
clone_size: -
j_call: TRBJ2-3
d_call: -
cdr3_nt: TGTGCCAGCCGGAGGGATCCAGATACGCAGTATTTT
cdr3_aa: CASRRDPDTQYF

v_call: TRBV20-1
clone_size: -
j_call: TRBJ2-7
d_call: TRBD2
cdr3_nt: TGCAGTGCACCACTAGCGGGGACGTCCTACGAGCAGTACTTC
cdr3_aa: CSAPLAGTSYEQYF

v_call: TRBV20-1
clone_size: many
j_call: TRBJ2-7
d_call: -
cdr3_nt: TGCAGTGCCACCGGGACGGAATCCTACGAGCAGTACTTC
cdr3_aa: CSATGTESYEQYF

v_call: TRBV5-6
clone_size: -
j_call: TRBJ2-3
d_call: -
cdr3_nt: TGTGCCAGCAGCCCAGGGGGGGAATCCACAGATACGCAGTATTTT
cdr3_aa: CASSPGGESTDTQYF

v_call: TRBV2
clone_size: few
j_call: TRBJ2-5
d_call: TRBD2
cdr3_nt: TGTGCCAGCAGTGACTTCGCGGGAGCAGGAGAGACCCAGTACTTC
cdr3_aa: CASSDFAGAGETQYF

v_call: TRBV12-3/TRBV12-4
clone_size: few
j_call: TRBJ2-4
d_call: -
cdr3_nt: TGTGCCAGCAGATCCAGGGGTACCAAAAACATTCAGTACTTC
cdr3_aa: CASRSRGTKNIQYF

v_call: TRBV29-1
clone_size: few
j_call: TRBJ2-7
d_call: -
cdr3_nt: TGCAGCGTGGCGGGGACAGACATATCTCGTACCTACGAGCAGTACTTC
cdr3_aa: CSVAGTDISRTYEQYF

v_call: TRBV5-1
clone_size: many
j_call: TRBJ2-7
d_call: TRBD1
cdr3_nt: TGCGCCAGCAGCTTGGGCCCGACAGGGGCCTACGAGCAGTACTTC
cdr3_aa: CASSLGPTGAYEQYF

v_call: TRBV20-1
clone_size: -
j_call: TRBJ1-6
d_call: -
cdr3_nt: TGCAGTGCTAGAGGGGGGGCGAGTAATTCACCCCTCCACTTT
cdr3_aa: CSARGGASNSPLHF

v_call: TRBV20-1
clone_size: -
j_call: TRBJ2-1
d_call: TRBD2
cdr3_nt: TGCAGTGCTAGGTATGGCGGGGGGAGAAATGAGCAGTTCTTC
cdr3_aa: CSARYGGGRNEQFF

v_call: TRBV12-3/TRBV12-4
clone_size: once
j_call: TRBJ2-3
d_call: TRBD2
cdr3_nt: TGTGCCAGCAGTTTATGGAGCGGGAGTTCAGATACGCAGTATTTT
cdr3_aa: CASSLWSGSSDTQYF